Following are 14 T cell receptor beta chains from one sample sequenced in a study of Ad26.COV2.S vaccination and SARS-CoV-2 variants (dated by TCRdb to the early 2020s). The sample's treatment or condition label, in plain terms: around 19 received Ad26.COV2.S at low or high dose, single or two shots; about five received placebo; per-sample allocation not given. Repertoires of vaccine and placebo recipients were sequenced from samples taken on day 63 after the first injection. The library came from the immunoSEQ multiplex PCR assay. Not all clones reach the TCRdb copy of this immuneACCESS table, which keeps in-frame sequences only. Checked studies attribute under half of the gap to unresolved V genes and leave the rest unexplained. This sample gives around 500,000 clones in total; approximately 90% of them show up just once. Jointly, the top ten make up under 2% of the sample. Sample: peripheral blood, taken in a trial of Ad26.COV2.S vaccine versus placebo. The receptors shown here come from a person aged 18-65 years who received the Ad26.COV2.S COVID-19 vaccine or a placebo.

The gene calls are TRBV3-1 (or the pseudogene TRBV3-2) and TRBJ1-4, with D perhaps TRBD1 (5 bases). The V end lost 4 bases, the J end lost 0 bases, and 18 bases lay between the germline ends. CDR1 and CDR2 (germline): LGHDT, YNNKEL (reference sequence). The CDR3 contains 18 residues. CDR3 amino acids: CASSPTATAVATNEKLFF. The DNA of the CDR3 is TGTGCCAGCAGCCCGACAGCGACCGCAGTTGCAACTAATGAAAAACTGTTTTTT.

The chain couples TRBV6-1 to TRBJ1-5; the D gene is possibly TRBD1 (5 bases). The V gene's germline CDR1 is MNHNS and CDR2 SASEGT. The length of the CDR3 is 15 residues. V was pared by 2 bases and J by 3 bases, with 11 bases between. The CDR3: CASSEYPTVNQPQHF. The DNA for the CDR3 is TGTGCCAGCAGTGAATACCCGACAGTCAATCAGCCCCAGCATTTT.

This rearrangement joins TRBV7-8 to TRBJ2-1; maybe TRBD1 (8 bases). There are 17 residues in the CDR3. Germline V gives CDR1 SGHVS, CDR2 FQNEAQ. V lost 3 bases, J lost 3 bases, and 18 bases lay in between. CDR3 coding DNA: TGTGCCAGCAGCTTGACGCCACAGGGGGAGGGCTACAATGAGCAGTTCTTC. Its translation: CASSLTPQGEGYNEQFF.

The chain carries TRBV3-1 (or the pseudogene TRBV3-2) and TRBJ1-6; 8 bases line up with TRBD1. CDR3 size: 16 residues. Germline V CDR1 and CDR2: LGHDT, YNNKEL (reference sequence). V lost 1 base and J lost 7; bases outside the gene matches: 6. The CDR3 here is CASSQGGTGLNSPLHF. As DNA, the CDR3 is TGTGCCAGCAGCCAAGGTGGGACAGGATTAAATTCACCCCTCCACTTT.

The chain uses TRBV3-1 (or the pseudogene TRBV3-2) and TRBJ2-7; 12 bases map to TRBD2. Looked up from germline, CDR1 is LGHDT and CDR2 is YNNKEL (reference sequence). V shed 4 bases, J shed 6 bases, and the junction held 7 bases outside the gene matches. This CDR3 has 15 amino acids. DNA for the CDR3: TGTGCCAGCAGCCCGATGACTAGCGGGAGCTTCGAGCAGTACTTC. Translating gives CASSPMTSGSFEQYF.

This clone appeared a few times. V is TRBV6-5 and J is TRBJ1-2; D not certain. This CDR3 is built from 16 residues. Trimming cost V 0 bases and J 1 base, with 12 bases left between them. Germline V CDR1 and CDR2: MNHEY, SVGAGI. CDR3 sequence: CASSYSGRVYNYGYTF. CDR3 DNA sequence: TGTGCCAGCAGTTACTCTGGGAGGGTCTATAACTATGGCTACACCTTC.

J is TRBJ2-2 and V is TRBV7-9, with D maybe TRBD2 (6 bases). Per the germline V gene, CDR1 is SEHNR and CDR2 is FQNEAQ (reference sequence). V lost 7 bases to trimming and J lost 6 bases, with 21 bases between them. This CDR3 spans 16 amino acids. The CDR3 spells CASIRDGGLLAGELFF. In DNA, the CDR3 is TGTGCCAGCATTCGAGATGGGGGACTTCTAGCCGGGGAGCTGTTTTTT.

The chain is built from TRBV5-4 and TRBJ2-5, with no clear D. Looked up from germline, CDR1 is SGHNT and CDR2 is YYREEE (reference sequence). The CDR3 spans 13 residues. The V and J ends lost 4 bases and 0 bases respectively, with 7 bases between them. This CDR3 is CASSPTNQETQYF. CDR3 bases: TGTGCCAGCAGCCCGACAAACCAAGAGACCCAGTACTTC.

V usage is TRBV5-1 and J usage is TRBJ2-3; D not certain. Per the germline V gene, CDR1 is SGHRS and CDR2 is YFSETQ. Trimming stripped 1 base from V and 0 bases from J, with 6 bases between. This CDR3 contains 14 residues. DNA of the CDR3: TGCGCCAGCAGCTTGTGGTCTAGCACAGATACGCAGTATTTT. Translation: CASSLWSSTDTQYF.

V and J are TRBV5-1 and TRBJ1-4, with no clear D. The CDR3 extends over 14 amino acids. V was cut by 5 bases and J by 8 bases, with 16 bases left in between. Germline V gives CDR1 SGHRS, CDR2 YFSETQ. The CDR3: CASRQMALGEKLFF. The CDR3 DNA sequence: TGCGCCAGCAGACAAATGGCCCTTGGGGAAAAACTGTTTTTT.

V gene TRBV5-1 combines with J gene TRBJ1-5; D is unclear. Germline V gene sequence: CDR1 SGHRS, CDR2 YFSETQ. The CDR3 totals 15 residues. The ends were cut back, 0 bases at V and 0 bases at J, with 7 bases in the middle. CDR3 sequence reads: CASSLVGNSNQPQHF. The CDR3 DNA is TGCGCCAGCAGCTTGGTCGGAAATAGCAATCAGCCCCAGCATTTT. The full variable domain, completed using reference TRBV5-1 and TRBJ1-5, is KAGVTQTPRYLIKTRGQQVTLSCSPISGHRSVSWYQQTPGQGLQFLFEYFSETQRNKGNFPGRFSGRQFSNSRSEMNVSTLELGDSALYLCASSLVGNSNQPQHFGDGTRLSIL.

The chain employs TRBV12-3 or TRBV12-4 and TRBJ1-5, with TRBD1 matching over 7 bases. The CDR3 loop spans 13 amino acids. Unmatched junction bases numbered 4, after V lost 6 bases and J lost 5 bases. CDR3 DNA: TGTGCCAGCAGGAGACAGGGAGATCAGCCCCAGCATTTT. Translation gives CASRRQGDQPQHF.

CDR3 loop: CSASDRRRGNQPQHF. For the CDR3, the DNA is TGCAGTGCTAGTGATCGGCGGCGGGGCAATCAGCCCCAGCATTTT. The chain has TRBV20-1 and TRBJ1-5, with D hard to call. This CDR3 region has 15 residues. Deletions cut 3 bases from V and 2 bases from J, with 14 bases between. Germline CDR1 DFQATT, CDR2 SNEGSKA (reference sequence).

The chain recombines TRBV7-9 with TRBJ2-3; the D gene is possibly TRBD2 (5 bases). CDR1 SEHNR and CDR2 FQNEAQ come from the germline V gene (reference sequence). The CDR3 loop spans 13 amino acids. Trimming cost V 4 bases and J 5 bases, with 10 bases left between them. DNA for the CDR3: TGTGCCAGCAGCTCCACTAGGGAAGATACGCAGTATTTT. Amino acids: CASSSTREDTQYF. The full variable domain, completed using reference TRBV7-9 and TRBJ2-3, is DTGVSQNPRHKITKRGQNVTFRCDPISEHNRLYWYRQTLGQGPEFLTYFQNEAQLEKSRLLSDRFSAERPKGSFSTLEIQRTEQGDSAMYLCASSSTREDTQYFGPGTRLTVL.